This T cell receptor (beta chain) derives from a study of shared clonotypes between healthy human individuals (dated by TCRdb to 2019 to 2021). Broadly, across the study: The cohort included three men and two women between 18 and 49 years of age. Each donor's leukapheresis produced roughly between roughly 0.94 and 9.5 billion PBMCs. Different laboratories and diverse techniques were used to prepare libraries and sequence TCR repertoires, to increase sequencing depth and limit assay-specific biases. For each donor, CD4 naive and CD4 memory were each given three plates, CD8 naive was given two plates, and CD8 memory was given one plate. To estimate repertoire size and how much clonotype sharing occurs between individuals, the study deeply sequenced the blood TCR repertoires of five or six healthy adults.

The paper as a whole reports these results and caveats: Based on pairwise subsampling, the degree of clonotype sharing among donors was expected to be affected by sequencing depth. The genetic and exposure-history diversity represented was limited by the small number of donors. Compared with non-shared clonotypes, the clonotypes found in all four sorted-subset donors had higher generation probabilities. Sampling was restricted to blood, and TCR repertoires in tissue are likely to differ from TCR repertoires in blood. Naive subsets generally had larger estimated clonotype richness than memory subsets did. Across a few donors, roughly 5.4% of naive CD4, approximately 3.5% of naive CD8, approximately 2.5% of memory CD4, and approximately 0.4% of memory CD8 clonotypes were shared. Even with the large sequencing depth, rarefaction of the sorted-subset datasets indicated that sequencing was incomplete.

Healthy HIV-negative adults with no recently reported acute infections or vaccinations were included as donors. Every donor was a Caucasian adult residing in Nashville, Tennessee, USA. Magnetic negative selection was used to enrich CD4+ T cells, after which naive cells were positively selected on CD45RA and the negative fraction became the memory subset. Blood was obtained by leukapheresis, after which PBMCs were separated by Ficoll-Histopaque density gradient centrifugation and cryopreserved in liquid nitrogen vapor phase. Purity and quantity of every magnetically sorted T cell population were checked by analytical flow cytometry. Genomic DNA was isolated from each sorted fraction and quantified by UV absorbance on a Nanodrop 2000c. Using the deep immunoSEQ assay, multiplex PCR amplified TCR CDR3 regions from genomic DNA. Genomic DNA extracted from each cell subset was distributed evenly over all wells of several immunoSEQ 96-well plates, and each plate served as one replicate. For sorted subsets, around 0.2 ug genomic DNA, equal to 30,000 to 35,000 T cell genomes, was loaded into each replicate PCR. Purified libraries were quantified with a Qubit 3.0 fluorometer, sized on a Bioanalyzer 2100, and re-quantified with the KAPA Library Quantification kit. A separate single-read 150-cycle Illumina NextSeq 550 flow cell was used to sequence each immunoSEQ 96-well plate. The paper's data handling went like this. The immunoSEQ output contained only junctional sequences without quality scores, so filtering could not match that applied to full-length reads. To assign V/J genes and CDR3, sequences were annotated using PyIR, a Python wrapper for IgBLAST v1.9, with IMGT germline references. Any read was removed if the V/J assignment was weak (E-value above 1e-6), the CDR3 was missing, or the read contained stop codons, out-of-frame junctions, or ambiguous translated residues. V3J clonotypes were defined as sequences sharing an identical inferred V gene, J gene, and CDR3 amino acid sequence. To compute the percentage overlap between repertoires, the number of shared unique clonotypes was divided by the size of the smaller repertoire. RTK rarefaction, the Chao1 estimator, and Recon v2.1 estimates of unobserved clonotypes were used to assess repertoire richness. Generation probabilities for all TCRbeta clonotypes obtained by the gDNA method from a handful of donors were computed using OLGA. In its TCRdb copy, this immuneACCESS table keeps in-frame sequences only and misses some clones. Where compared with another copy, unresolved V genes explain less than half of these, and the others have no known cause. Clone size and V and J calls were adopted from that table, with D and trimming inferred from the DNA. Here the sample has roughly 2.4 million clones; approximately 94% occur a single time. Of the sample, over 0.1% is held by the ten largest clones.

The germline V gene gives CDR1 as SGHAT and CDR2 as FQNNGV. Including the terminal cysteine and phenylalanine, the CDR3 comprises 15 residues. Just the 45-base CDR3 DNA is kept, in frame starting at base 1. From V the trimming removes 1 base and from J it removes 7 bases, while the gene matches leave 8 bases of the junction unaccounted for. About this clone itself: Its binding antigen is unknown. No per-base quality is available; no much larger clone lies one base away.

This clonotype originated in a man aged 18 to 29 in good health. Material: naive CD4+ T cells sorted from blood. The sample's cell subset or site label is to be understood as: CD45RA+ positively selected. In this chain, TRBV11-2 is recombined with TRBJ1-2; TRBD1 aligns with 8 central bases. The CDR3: CASSLVGGTGGGYTF. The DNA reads TGTGCCAGCAGCTTAGTAGGGGGGACAGGTGGTGGCTACACCTTC.